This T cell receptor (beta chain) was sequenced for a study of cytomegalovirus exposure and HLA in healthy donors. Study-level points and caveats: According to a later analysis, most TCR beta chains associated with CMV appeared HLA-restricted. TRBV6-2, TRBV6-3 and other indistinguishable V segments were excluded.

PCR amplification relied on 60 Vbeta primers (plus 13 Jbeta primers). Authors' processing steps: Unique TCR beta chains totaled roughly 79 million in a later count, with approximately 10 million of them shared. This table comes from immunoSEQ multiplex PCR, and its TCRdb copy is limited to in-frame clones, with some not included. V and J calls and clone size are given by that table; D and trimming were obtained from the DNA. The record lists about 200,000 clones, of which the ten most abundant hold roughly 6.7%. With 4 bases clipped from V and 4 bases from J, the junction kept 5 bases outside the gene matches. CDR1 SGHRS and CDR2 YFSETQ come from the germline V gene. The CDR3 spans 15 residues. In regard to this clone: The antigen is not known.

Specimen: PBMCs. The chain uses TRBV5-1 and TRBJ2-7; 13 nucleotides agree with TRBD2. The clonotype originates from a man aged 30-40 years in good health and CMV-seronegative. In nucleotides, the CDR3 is TGCGCCAGCAGCGAAGGGACTAGCGGGATGTACGAGCAGTACTTC. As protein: CASSEGTSGMYEQYF.